Sequencing of this T cell receptor beta chain was carried out in a study of blood T cell repertoires in COVID-19. Background on the study: Collection of acute and convalescent COVID-19 samples took place in the United States, Italy and Spain. In each case, the material was cDNA or gDNA derived from T cells, B-cell-depleted T cells, or PBMCs.

Between the trimmed V and J ends, which lost 5 bases and 5 bases, there was a span of 21 bases. This CDR3 contains 16 residues. Germline values: CDR1 SEHNR, CDR2 FQNEAQ (reference sequence). The data were produced by immunoSEQ multiplex PCR, yet TCRdb's version contains in-frame clones alone and is incomplete. The sample lists 120,000 or so clones, 82% seen once, with 3.5% to 5.5% in the top ten. This clone was seen a handful of times. This TCR was recovered from a woman in her 70s with acute or convalescent COVID-19. The V gene is TRBV7-9, the J gene TRBJ1-1, with TRBD1 as a possible D gene (5 bases). The sample consisted of peripheral blood. The CDR3 loop is CASSLPSGGRATEAFF. In nucleotides, the CDR3 is TGTGCCAGCAGCCTACCCTCCGGGGGAAGGGCTACTGAAGCTTTCTTT. The full variable domain, rest sourced from reference TRBV7-9 and TRBJ1-1, is DTGVSQNPRHKITKRGQNVTFRCDPISEHNRLYWYRQTLGQGPEFLTYFQNEAQLEKSRLLSDRFSAERPKGSFSTLEIQRTEQGDSAMYLCASSLPSGGRATEAFFGQGTRLTVV.